This T cell receptor beta chain appears in the sequencing data of a study of T cell repertoires in cytomegalovirus infection. On the study more broadly: Recently identified HLA-C-restricted CMV epitopes and well-studied HLA-B-restricted CMV epitopes were used by the study. It was the public TCR beta signatures that indicated both CMV infection and matching HLA type.

TCRdb called the reads again in MiXCR, with one record for every CDR3 protein. The repertoire consists of hundreds of thousands of distinct CDR3 sequences, with around 30% occurring once and the leading ten covering around 15%. Points from the study as a whole: Carriers of CMV and the relevant HLA type were discriminated by public TCR beta frequency. The ex vivo response was dominated by HLA-C-restricted CMV-specific TCR beta clonotypes.

As to this clonotype: Its specificity is not known.

This sequence originates from a human donor in good health (CMV status not recorded). Some clones in this sample may be carry-over from other donors' samples. The material sequenced was cultured CD8+ T cells from PBMCs, taken from culture after CMV antigen stimulation.

For the CDR3, the DNA is TGCAGTGCTAGAGACCCGGGGGGAGATGGCTACACCTTC. Amino acids: CSARDPGGDGYTF. J is TRBJ1-2 and V is TRBV20-1, with D maybe TRBD1 (5 bases). The CDR3 covers 13 residues. The germline V gene encodes CDR1 DFQATT and CDR2 SNEGSKA (reference sequence). V lost 0 bases and J lost 6, with 11 bases in between.